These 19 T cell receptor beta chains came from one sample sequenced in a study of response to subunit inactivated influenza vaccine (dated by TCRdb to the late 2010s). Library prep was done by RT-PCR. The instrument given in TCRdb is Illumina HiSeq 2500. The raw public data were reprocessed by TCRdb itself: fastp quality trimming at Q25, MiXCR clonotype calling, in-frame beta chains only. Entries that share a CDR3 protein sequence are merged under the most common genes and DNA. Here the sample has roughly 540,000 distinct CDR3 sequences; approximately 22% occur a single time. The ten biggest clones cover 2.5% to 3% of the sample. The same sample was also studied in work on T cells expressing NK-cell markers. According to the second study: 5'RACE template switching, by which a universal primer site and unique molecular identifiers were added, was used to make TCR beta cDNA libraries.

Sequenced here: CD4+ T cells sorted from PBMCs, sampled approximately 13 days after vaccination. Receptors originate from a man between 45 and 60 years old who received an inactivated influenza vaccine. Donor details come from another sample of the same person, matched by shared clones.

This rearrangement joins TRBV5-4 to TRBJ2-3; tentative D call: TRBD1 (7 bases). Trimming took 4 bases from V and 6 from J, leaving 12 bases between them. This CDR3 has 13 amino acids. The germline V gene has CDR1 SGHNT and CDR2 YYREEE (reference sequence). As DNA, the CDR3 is TGTGCCAGCAGCATGACAGGGACTGATACGCAGTATTTT. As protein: CASSMTGTDTQYF.

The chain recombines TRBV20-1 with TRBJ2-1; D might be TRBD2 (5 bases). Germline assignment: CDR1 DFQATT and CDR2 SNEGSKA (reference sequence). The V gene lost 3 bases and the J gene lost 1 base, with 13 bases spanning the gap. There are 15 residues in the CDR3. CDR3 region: CSASKGRGSYNEQFF. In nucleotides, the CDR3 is TGCAGTGCTAGCAAAGGGAGAGGATCCTACAATGAGCAGTTCTTC.

The CDR3 here is CASSLTSGGDKNIQYF. The CDR3 bases are TGTGCCAGCAGCCTGACTAGCGGGGGAGATAAAAACATTCAGTACTTC. This chain links TRBV3-1 with TRBJ2-4; 12 positions match TRBD2. The germline CDR1 and CDR2 sequences are LGHDT and YNNKEL (reference sequence). The CDR3 length is 16 residues. Trimming took 4 bases from V and 4 from J; bases not matched to a gene: 5.

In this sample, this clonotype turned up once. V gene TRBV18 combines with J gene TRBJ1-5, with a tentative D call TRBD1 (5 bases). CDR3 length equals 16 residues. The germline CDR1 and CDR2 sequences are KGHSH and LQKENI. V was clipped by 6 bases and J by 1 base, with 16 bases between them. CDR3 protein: CASSPGGTASNQPQHF. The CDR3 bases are TGTGCCAGCTCCCCGGGCGGGACCGCGAGCAATCAGCCCCAGCATTTT. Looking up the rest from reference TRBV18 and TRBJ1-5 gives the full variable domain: NAGVMQNPRHLVRRRGQEARLRCSPMKGHSHVYWYRQLPEEGLKFMVYLQKENIIDESGMPKERFSAEFPKEGPSILRIQQVVRGDSAAYFCASSPGGTASNQPQHFGDGTRLSIL.

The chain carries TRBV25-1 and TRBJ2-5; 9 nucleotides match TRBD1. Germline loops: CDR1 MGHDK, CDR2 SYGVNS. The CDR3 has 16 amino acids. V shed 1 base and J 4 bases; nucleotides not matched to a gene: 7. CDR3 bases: TGTGCCAGCAGTGAATTGGAAGGGACAGGGTTAGAGACCCAGTACTTC. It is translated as CASSELEGTGLETQYF.

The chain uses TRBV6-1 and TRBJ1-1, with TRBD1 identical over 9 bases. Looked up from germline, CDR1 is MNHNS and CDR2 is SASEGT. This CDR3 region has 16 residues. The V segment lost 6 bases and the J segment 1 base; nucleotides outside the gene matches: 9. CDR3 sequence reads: CASRLYRGPRNTEAFF. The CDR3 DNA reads TGTGCCAGCAGACTCTACAGGGGGCCGCGGAACACTGAAGCTTTCTTT.

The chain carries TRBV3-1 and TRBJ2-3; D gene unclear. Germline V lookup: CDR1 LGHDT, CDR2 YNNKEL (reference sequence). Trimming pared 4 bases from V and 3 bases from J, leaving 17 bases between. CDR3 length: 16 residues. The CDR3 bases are TGTGCCAGCAGCCTCTCATTGGGCCGCCCGACAGATACGCAGTATTTT. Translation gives CASSLSLGRPTDTQYF.

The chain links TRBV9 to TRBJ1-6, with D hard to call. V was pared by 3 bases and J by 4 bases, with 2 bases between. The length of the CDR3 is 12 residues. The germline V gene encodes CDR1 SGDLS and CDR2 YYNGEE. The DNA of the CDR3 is TGTGCCAGCAGCGAATATAATTCACCCCTCCACTTT. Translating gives CASSEYNSPLHF.

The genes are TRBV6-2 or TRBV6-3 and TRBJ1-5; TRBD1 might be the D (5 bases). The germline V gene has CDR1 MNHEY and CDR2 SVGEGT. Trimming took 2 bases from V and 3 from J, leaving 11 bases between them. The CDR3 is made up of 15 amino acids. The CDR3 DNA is TGTGCCAGCAGTTACCCCGACAGAACCAATCAGCCCCAGCATTTT. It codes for CASSYPDRTNQPQHF.

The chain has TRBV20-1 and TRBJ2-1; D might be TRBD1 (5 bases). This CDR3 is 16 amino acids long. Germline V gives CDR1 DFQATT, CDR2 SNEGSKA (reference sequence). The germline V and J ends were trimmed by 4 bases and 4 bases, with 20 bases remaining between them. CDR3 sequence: CSAIGPLQGLYNEQFF. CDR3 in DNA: TGCAGTGCTATAGGTCCCCTGCAGGGTTTATACAATGAGCAGTTCTTC.

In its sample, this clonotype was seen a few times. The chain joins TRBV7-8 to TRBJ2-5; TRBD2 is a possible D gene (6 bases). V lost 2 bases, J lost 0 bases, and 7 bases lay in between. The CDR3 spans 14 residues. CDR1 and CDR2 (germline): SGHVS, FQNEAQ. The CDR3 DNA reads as TGTGCCAGCAGCTTAAGACTAGACCAAGAGACCCAGTACTTC. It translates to CASSLRLDQETQYF.

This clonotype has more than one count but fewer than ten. The CDR3 reads CASSFPGGNTIYF. Here the CDR3 DNA reads TGTGCCAGCAGTTTTCCAGGTGGAAACACCATATATTTT. The J gene is TRBJ1-3, the V gene TRBV12-3 or TRBV12-4; unclear D gene. The length of the CDR3 is 13 residues. V was cut by 3 bases and J by 3 bases, with 6 bases left in between.

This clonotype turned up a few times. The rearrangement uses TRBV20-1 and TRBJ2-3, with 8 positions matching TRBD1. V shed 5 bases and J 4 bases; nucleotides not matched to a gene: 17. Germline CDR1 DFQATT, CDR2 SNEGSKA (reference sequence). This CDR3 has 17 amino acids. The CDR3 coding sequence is TGCAGTGCTGGGGCCAGGACAGGGCAATTAGGTGCAGATACGCAGTATTTT. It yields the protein CSAGARTGQLGADTQYF.

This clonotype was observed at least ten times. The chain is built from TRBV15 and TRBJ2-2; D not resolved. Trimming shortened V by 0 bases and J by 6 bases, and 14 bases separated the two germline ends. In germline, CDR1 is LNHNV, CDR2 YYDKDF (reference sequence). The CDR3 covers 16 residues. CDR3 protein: CATSRDFGDPAGELFF. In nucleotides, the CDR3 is TGTGCCACCAGCAGAGATTTTGGGGATCCCGCCGGGGAGCTGTTTTTT.

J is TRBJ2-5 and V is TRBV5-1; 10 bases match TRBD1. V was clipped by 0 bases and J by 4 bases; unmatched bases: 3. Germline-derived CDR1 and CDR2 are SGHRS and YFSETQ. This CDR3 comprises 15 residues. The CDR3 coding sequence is TGCGCCAGCAGCTTGGAGGGACAGGGGTCAGAGACCCAGTACTTC. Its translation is CASSLEGQGSETQYF.

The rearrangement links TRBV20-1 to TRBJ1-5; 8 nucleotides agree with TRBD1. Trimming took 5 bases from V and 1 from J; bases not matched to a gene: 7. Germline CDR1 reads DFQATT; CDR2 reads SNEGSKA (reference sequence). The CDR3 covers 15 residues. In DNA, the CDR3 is TGCAGTGCTGGACAGGGCGGTAGGAGCAATCAGCCCCAGCATTTT. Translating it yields CSAGQGGRSNQPQHF.

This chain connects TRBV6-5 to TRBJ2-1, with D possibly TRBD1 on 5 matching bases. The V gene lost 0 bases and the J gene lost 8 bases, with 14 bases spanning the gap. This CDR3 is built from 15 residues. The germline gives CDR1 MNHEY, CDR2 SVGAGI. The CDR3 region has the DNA TGTGCCAGCAGTTACTCTGCGTGGCTCAGGGATGAGCAGTTCTTC. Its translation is CASSYSAWLRDEQFF.

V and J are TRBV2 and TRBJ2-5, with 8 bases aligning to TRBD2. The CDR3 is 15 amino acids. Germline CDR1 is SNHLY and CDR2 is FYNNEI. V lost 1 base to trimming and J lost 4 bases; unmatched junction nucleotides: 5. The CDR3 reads CASSEGPGGRETQYF. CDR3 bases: TGTGCCAGCAGTGAAGGTCCGGGGGGGCGAGAGACCCAGTACTTC. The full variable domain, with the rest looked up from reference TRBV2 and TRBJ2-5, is EPEVTQTPSHQVTQMGQEVILRCVPISNHLYFYWYRQILGQKVEFLVSFYNNEISEKSEIFDDQFSVERPDGSNFTLKIRSTKLEDSAMYFCASSEGPGGRETQYFGPGTRLLVL.

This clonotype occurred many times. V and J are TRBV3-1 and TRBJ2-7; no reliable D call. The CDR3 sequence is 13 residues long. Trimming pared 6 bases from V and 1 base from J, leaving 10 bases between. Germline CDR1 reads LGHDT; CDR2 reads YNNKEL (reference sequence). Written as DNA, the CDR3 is TGTGCCAGCAGTCGAGGTTTATCCTACGAGCAGTACTTC. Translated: CASSRGLSYEQYF.